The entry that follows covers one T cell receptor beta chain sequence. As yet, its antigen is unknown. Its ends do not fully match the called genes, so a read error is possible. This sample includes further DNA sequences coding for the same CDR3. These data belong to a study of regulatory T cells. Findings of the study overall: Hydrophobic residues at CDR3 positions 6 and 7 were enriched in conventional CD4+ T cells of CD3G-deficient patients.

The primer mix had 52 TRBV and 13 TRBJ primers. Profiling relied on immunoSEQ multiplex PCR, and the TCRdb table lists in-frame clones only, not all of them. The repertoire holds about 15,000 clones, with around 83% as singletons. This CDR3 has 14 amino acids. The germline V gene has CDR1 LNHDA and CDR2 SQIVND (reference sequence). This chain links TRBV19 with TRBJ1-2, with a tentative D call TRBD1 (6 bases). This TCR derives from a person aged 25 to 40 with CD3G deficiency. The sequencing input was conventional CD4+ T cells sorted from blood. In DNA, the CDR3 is TGTGCCAGTAGCCCAATCGGGGGCGGCTATGGCTATACCTTC. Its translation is CASSPIGGGYGYTF.